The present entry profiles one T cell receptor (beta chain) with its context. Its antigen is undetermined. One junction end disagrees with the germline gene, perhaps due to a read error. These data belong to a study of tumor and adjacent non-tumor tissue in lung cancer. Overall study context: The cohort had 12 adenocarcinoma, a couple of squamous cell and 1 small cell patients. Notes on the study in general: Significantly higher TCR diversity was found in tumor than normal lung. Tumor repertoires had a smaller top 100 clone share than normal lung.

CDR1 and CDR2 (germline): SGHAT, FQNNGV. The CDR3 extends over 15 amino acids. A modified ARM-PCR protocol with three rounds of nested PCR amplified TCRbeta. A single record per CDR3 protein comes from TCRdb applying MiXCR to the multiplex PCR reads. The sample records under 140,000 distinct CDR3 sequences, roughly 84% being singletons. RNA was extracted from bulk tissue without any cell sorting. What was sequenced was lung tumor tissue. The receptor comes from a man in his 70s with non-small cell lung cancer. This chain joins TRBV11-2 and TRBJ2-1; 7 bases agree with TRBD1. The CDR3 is CTSSIQGQPYNEEFF. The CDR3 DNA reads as TGTACCAGCAGCATACAGGGGCAACCATACAATGAGGAGTTCTTC. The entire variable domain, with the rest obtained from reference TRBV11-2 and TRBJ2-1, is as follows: EAGVAQSPRYKIIEKRQSVAFWCNPISGHATLYWYQQILGQGPKLLIQFQNNGVVDDSQLPKDRFSAERLKGVDSTLKIQPAKLEDSAVYLCTSSIQGQPYNEEFFGPGTRLTVL.